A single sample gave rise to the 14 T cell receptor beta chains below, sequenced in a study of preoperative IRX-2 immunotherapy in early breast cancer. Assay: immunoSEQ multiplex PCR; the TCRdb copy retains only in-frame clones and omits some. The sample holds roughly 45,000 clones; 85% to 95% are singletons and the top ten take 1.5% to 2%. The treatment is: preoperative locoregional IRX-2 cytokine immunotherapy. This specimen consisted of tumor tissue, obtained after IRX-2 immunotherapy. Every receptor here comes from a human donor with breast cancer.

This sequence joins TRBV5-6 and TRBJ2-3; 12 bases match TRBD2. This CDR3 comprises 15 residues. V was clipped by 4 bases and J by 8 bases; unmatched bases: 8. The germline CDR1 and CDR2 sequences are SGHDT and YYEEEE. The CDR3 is CASSPLAGGPGTQYF. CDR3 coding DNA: TGTGCCAGCAGCCCCCTAGCGGGAGGGCCCGGTACGCAGTATTTT.

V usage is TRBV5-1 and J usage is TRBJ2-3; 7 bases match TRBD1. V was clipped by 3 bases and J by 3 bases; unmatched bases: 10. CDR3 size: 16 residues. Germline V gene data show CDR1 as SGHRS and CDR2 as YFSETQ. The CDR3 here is CASSSHRQGVTDTQYF. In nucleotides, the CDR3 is TGCGCCAGCAGCTCCCACAGACAGGGAGTGACAGATACGCAGTATTTT.

The CDR3 DNA reads TGTGCCAGCAGGGTCCGCACCGGGGAGCTGTTTTTT. This encodes CASRVRTGELFF. The rearrangement uses TRBV5-4 and TRBJ2-2; the D is unclear. The germline gives CDR1 SGHNT, CDR2 YYREEE (reference sequence). V gave up 5 bases and J gave up 4 bases, with 6 bases separating them. The CDR3 is 12 amino acids.

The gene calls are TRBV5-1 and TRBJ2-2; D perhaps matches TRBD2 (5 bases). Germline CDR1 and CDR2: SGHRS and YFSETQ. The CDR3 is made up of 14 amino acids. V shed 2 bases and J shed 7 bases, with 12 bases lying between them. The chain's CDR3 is CASSFSGLVGELFF. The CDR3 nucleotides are TGCGCCAGCAGCTTCTCAGGACTGGTCGGGGAGCTGTTTTTT.

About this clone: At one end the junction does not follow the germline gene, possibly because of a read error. The chain's CDR3 is CASCFVDGWGLQETQYF. The CDR3, as DNA: TGTGCCAGCTGCTTCGTCGATGGTTGGGGGCTCCAAGAGACCCAGTACTTC. This chain uses TRBV11-2 with TRBJ2-5; perhaps TRBD1 as D (6 bases). The germline CDR1 and CDR2 sequences are SGHAT and FQNNGV. The CDR3 extends over 17 amino acids.

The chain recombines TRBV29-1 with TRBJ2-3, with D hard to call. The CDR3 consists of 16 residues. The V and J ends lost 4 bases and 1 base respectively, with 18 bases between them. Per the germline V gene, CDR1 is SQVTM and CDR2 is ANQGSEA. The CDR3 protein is CSVAPNRDWGTDTQYF. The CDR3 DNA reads TGCAGCGTTGCCCCAAACAGAGACTGGGGCACAGATACGCAGTATTTT.

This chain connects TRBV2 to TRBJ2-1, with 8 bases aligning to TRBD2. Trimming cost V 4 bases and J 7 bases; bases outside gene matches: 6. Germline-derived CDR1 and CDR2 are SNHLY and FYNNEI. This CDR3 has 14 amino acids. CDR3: CASSGTGGGNEQFF. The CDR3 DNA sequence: TGTGCCAGCAGTGGGACGGGAGGGGGGAATGAGCAGTTCTTC.

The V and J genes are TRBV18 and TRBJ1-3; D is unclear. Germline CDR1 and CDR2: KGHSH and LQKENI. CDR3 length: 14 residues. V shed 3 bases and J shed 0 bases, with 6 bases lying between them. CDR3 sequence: CASSPQSSGNTIYF. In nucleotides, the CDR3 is TGTGCCAGCTCACCCCAGAGCTCTGGAAACACCATATATTTT.

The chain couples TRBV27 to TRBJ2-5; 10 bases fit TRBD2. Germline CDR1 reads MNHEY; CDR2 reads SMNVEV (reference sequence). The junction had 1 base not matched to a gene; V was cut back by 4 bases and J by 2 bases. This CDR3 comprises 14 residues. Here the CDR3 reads CASSSGLAQETQYF. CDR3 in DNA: TGTGCCAGCAGTTCGGGACTAGCGCAAGAGACCCAGTACTTC.

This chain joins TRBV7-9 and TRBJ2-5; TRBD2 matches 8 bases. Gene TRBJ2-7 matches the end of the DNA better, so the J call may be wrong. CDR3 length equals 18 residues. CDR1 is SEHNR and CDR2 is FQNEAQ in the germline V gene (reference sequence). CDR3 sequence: CASSLEGSGVPSSYEQYF. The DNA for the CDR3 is TGTGCCAGCAGCTTAGAGGGTAGCGGGGTTCCTTCCTCCTACGAGCAGTACTTC.

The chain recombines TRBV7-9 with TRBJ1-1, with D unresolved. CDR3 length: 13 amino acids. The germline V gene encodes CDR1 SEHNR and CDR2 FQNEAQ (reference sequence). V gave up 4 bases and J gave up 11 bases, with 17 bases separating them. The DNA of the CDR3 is TGTGCCAGCAGCTCAGAGGCCAGAAGTCGGGCTTTCTTT. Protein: CASSSEARSRAFF.

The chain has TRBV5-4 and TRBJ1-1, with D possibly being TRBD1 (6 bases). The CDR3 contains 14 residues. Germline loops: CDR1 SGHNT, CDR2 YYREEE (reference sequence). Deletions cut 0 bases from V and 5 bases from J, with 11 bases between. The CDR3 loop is CASSLDQGRTEAFF. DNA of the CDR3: TGTGCCAGCAGCTTGGATCAGGGGAGGACTGAAGCTTTCTTT.

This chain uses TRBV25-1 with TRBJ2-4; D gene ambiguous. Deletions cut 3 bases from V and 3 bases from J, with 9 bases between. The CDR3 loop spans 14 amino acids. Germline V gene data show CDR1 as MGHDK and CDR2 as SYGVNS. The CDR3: CASSERGFKNIQYF. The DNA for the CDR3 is TGTGCCAGCAGTGAGCGCGGTTTCAAAAACATTCAGTACTTC.

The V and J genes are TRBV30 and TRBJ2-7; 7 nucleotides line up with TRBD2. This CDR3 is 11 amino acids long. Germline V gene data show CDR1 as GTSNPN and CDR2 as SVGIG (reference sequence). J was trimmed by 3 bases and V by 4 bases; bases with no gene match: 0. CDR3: CAWTSGYEQYF. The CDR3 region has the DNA TGTGCCTGGACTAGCGGCTACGAGCAGTACTTC.